These T cell receptor beta chains were read from a single sample in a study of T cells after yellow fever vaccination. TCRdb ran MiXCR on the 5' RACE reads and lists one entry per CDR3 protein. The table has 150,000 to 200,000 distinct CDR3 sequences, approximately 11% seen once. The source material was CD8+ T cells sorted from PBMCs, sampled 15 days after the yellow fever booster vaccination. Receptors were obtained from a man younger than 35 who received the YFV17D yellow fever vaccine. The CDR3 runs from the conserved cysteine through the conserved F or W. Each record gives: CDR3 DNA, CDR3 protein, D gene, clone size, J gene, V gene. D genes are given only for firm matches. Clone sizes are given selectively: once, few, many, or a class where the clone is expanded.

CDR3nt: TGCGCCAGCAGCCCCTCGGGACAGGGGGGATTGGATACGCAGTATTTT; CDR3aa: CASSPSGQGGLDTQYF; d_gene: TRBD1; abundance: -; j_gene: TRBJ2-3; v_gene: TRBV5-1
CDR3nt: TGTGCCAGTAGTACCCAGTTCGGGGAGCAGTTCTTC; CDR3aa: CASSTQFGEQFF; d_gene: -; abundance: few; j_gene: TRBJ2-1; v_gene: TRBV19
CDR3nt: TGTGCCAGCAGTGATCCGACAACCCAAGAGACCCAGTACTTC; CDR3aa: CASSDPTTQETQYF; d_gene: -; abundance: -; j_gene: TRBJ2-5; v_gene: TRBV25-1
CDR3nt: TGTGCCAGCAGCCAGGGGGCTGGTGAAAAACTGTTTTTT; CDR3aa: CASSQGAGEKLFF; d_gene: TRBD1; abundance: -; j_gene: TRBJ1-4; v_gene: TRBV7-6
CDR3nt: TGCAGTGCTAGAGATACCAGCGGGGACGACTACGAGCAGTACTTC; CDR3aa: CSARDTSGDDYEQYF; d_gene: TRBD2; abundance: many; j_gene: TRBJ2-7; v_gene: TRBV20-1
CDR3nt: TGTGCCAGCAGTTTCCTCCCCGGACAGGGAAAAGTTGAAGCTTTCTTT; CDR3aa: CASSFLPGQGKVEAFF; d_gene: TRBD1; abundance: -; j_gene: TRBJ1-1; v_gene: TRBV6-2/TRBV6-3
CDR3nt: TGCAGCGTGCGAGGGGGTACGAGCTACGAGCAGTACTTC; CDR3aa: CSVRGGTSYEQYF; d_gene: -; abundance: -; j_gene: TRBJ2-7; v_gene: TRBV29-1
CDR3nt: TGTGCCAGCAGCGTTGGGGGGTCCGGGCGGAGAGAAAAACTGTTTTTT; CDR3aa: CASSVGGSGRREKLFF; d_gene: -; abundance: few; j_gene: TRBJ1-4; v_gene: TRBV9
CDR3nt: TGTGCCAGCAGTTTCTCGGGGGGACAAGAGACCCAGTACTTC; CDR3aa: CASSFSGGQETQYF; d_gene: TRBD2; abundance: -; j_gene: TRBJ2-5; v_gene: TRBV6-5
CDR3nt: TGTGCCACCAGCAGAGCTCTATGGGCTAGCGGGGACAGTAGCGACACCGGGGAGCTGTTTTTT; CDR3aa: CATSRALWASGDSSDTGELFF; d_gene: TRBD2; abundance: -; j_gene: TRBJ2-2; v_gene: TRBV15
CDR3nt: TGTGCCAGCAGCTTTGACGTCCTGACTTTC; CDR3aa: CASSFDVLTF; d_gene: -; abundance: few; j_gene: TRBJ2-6; v_gene: TRBV11-2
CDR3nt: TGTGCCAGCAGTCCGGGGACAGGGGGATTTTATGGCTACACCTTC; CDR3aa: CASSPGTGGFYGYTF; d_gene: TRBD1; abundance: few; j_gene: TRBJ1-2; v_gene: TRBV27
CDR3nt: TGTGCCAGCAGTCCCACGGACAGCGCAACTAATGAAAAACTGTTTTTT; CDR3aa: CASSPTDSATNEKLFF; d_gene: -; abundance: -; j_gene: TRBJ1-4; v_gene: TRBV6-6
CDR3nt: TGTGCCAGCAGCTCGTGGACAGGGATGGAGACCCAGTACTTC; CDR3aa: CASSSWTGMETQYF; d_gene: TRBD1; abundance: few; j_gene: TRBJ2-5; v_gene: TRBV7-2
CDR3nt: TGTGCCAGCAGTGGGGGACTAGCGGGTCCCAATGAGCAGTTCTTC; CDR3aa: CASSGGLAGPNEQFF; d_gene: TRBD2; abundance: -; j_gene: TRBJ2-1; v_gene: TRBV12-3/TRBV12-4
CDR3nt: TGTGCCAGCAGTTATCTAGGCACCGGGGAGCTGTTTTTT; CDR3aa: CASSYLGTGELFF; d_gene: -; abundance: -; j_gene: TRBJ2-2; v_gene: TRBV6-5
CDR3nt: TGCAGCGTTGATGTCGGGACAACGAACACCGGGGAGCTGTTTTTT; CDR3aa: CSVDVGTTNTGELFF; d_gene: -; abundance: many; j_gene: TRBJ2-2; v_gene: TRBV29-1
CDR3nt: TGCGCCAGCAGCCAGGGGGCGGTTCAAGAGACCCAGTACTTC; CDR3aa: CASSQGAVQETQYF; d_gene: -; abundance: -; j_gene: TRBJ2-5; v_gene: TRBV4-1
CDR3nt: TGTGCCAGCAGCTTAGCGCAGGCAGGGGGGAGTCCTTCACCCCTCCACTTT; CDR3aa: CASSLAQAGGSPSPLHF; d_gene: TRBD1; abundance: -; j_gene: TRBJ1-6; v_gene: TRBV7-2
CDR3nt: TGCGCCAGCAGTGGGGGGCGGGGTACCTACAATGAGCAGTTCTTC; CDR3aa: CASSGGRGTYNEQFF; d_gene: -; abundance: many; j_gene: TRBJ2-1; v_gene: TRBV4-1
CDR3nt: TGTGCCAGTAGTATTTCTAGCGGAGCCTACAATGAGCAGTTCTTC; CDR3aa: CASSISSGAYNEQFF; d_gene: TRBD2; abundance: many; j_gene: TRBJ2-1; v_gene: TRBV19
CDR3nt: TGTGCCAGCAGTTACTCATTTGAAAAGGGTTACAATTCACCCCTCCACTTT; CDR3aa: CASSYSFEKGYNSPLHF; d_gene: -; abundance: -; j_gene: TRBJ1-6; v_gene: TRBV6-6
CDR3nt: TGTGCCAGCAGCCAGAGAAGACAGGGACACCATATCCTAGGGTATAATTCACCCCTCCACTTT; CDR3aa: CASSQRRQGHHILGYNSPLHF; d_gene: TRBD1; abundance: few; j_gene: TRBJ1-6; v_gene: TRBV14
CDR3nt: TGTGCCAGCAGCAACACAGGGGGCCAGGCCGGGGAGCTGTTTTTT; CDR3aa: CASSNTGGQAGELFF; d_gene: TRBD1; abundance: -; j_gene: TRBJ2-2; v_gene: TRBV12-3/TRBV12-4
CDR3nt: TGCGCCAGCAGCCCCGGGGGGGCGGCAGCCTACGAGCAGTACTTC; CDR3aa: CASSPGGAAAYEQYF; d_gene: TRBD2; abundance: -; j_gene: TRBJ2-7; v_gene: TRBV4-1
CDR3nt: TGTGCCAGCAGCCCGCCTCGGGGCAGCAACCCGGTGGGAGAGACCCAGTACTTC; CDR3aa: CASSPPRGSNPVGETQYF; d_gene: -; abundance: -; j_gene: TRBJ2-5; v_gene: TRBV3-1
CDR3nt: TGTGCCAGCAAGGACGTCACAGGGGGCACTGAAGCTTTCTTT; CDR3aa: CASKDVTGGTEAFF; d_gene: TRBD1; abundance: -; j_gene: TRBJ1-1; v_gene: TRBV27
CDR3nt: TGCGCCAGCAGCCAAGTCGGGGGGGCGCGAGGCTACACCTTC; CDR3aa: CASSQVGGARGYTF; d_gene: -; abundance: once; j_gene: TRBJ1-2; v_gene: TRBV4-1
CDR3nt: TGTGCCAGCAGCCCGATAGCGGTTAGCTCCTACAATGAGCAGTTCTTC; CDR3aa: CASSPIAVSSYNEQFF; d_gene: -; abundance: few; j_gene: TRBJ2-1; v_gene: TRBV13
CDR3nt: TGTGCCAGCAGCCAAGGAGGGATAACCCAGTACTTC; CDR3aa: CASSQGGITQYF; d_gene: -; abundance: -; j_gene: TRBJ2-5; v_gene: TRBV4-2
CDR3nt: TGTGCCAGCCGGGGAGGGGACAATGAGCAGTTCTTC; CDR3aa: CASRGGDNEQFF; d_gene: TRBD2; abundance: few; j_gene: TRBJ2-1; v_gene: TRBV12-3/TRBV12-4
CDR3nt: TGTGCCAGCAGCCTCAGCCGGAGGGAGTTAGGCACTGAAGCTTTCTTT; CDR3aa: CASSLSRRELGTEAFF; d_gene: -; abundance: -; j_gene: TRBJ1-1; v_gene: TRBV7-9
CDR3nt: TGTGCCTGGAGTGTAGGCGTGGGGTTTGTTCCTAATTCACCCCTCCACTTT; CDR3aa: CAWSVGVGFVPNSPLHF; d_gene: -; abundance: -; j_gene: TRBJ1-6; v_gene: TRBV30
CDR3nt: TGTGCCAGCAGCAACCCGGCCCGGGGGGTGAACACCGGGGAGCTGTTTTTT; CDR3aa: CASSNPARGVNTGELFF; d_gene: TRBD2; abundance: -; j_gene: TRBJ2-2; v_gene: TRBV9
CDR3nt: TGTGCCAGCAGTTCCGGCCCGGGACTATTTGGCTACACCTTC; CDR3aa: CASSSGPGLFGYTF; d_gene: -; abundance: few; j_gene: TRBJ1-2; v_gene: TRBV27
CDR3nt: TGTGCCAGCAAAGAATCTCCCGGGGGTGAAAAACTGTTTTTT; CDR3aa: CASKESPGGEKLFF; d_gene: -; abundance: few; j_gene: TRBJ1-4; v_gene: TRBV12-3/TRBV12-4
CDR3nt: TGTGCCAGCAGCTTGGGACAGGGGTTGCAGCCCCAGCATTTT; CDR3aa: CASSLGQGLQPQHF; d_gene: TRBD1; abundance: few; j_gene: TRBJ1-5; v_gene: TRBV5-5
CDR3nt: TGTGCCAGCAGTTTCCTGTCGGACTACCCCCATGAGCAGTTCTTC; CDR3aa: CASSFLSDYPHEQFF; d_gene: -; abundance: few; j_gene: TRBJ2-1; v_gene: TRBV6-2/TRBV6-3
CDR3nt: TGTGCCAGCAGTTACAAACCGGGAGAGATGAACACTGAAGCTTTCTTT; CDR3aa: CASSYKPGEMNTEAFF; d_gene: -; abundance: few; j_gene: TRBJ1-1; v_gene: TRBV6-2/TRBV6-3
CDR3nt: TGTGCCAGCAGCCCCCAGGGCACCGAAGCTTTCTTT; CDR3aa: CASSPQGTEAFF; d_gene: -; abundance: -; j_gene: TRBJ1-1; v_gene: TRBV12-3/TRBV12-4
CDR3nt: TGTGCCAGCAGCTTAGAATTTCCAGGGACCACTGAAGCTTTCTTT; CDR3aa: CASSLEFPGTTEAFF; d_gene: -; abundance: few; j_gene: TRBJ1-1; v_gene: TRBV7-9
CDR3nt: TGCAGTGCTAGAGGTCCTAGCGGGGGCGTCCCGAACACCGGGGAGCTGTTTTTT; CDR3aa: CSARGPSGGVPNTGELFF; d_gene: TRBD2; abundance: -; j_gene: TRBJ2-2; v_gene: TRBV20-1
CDR3nt: TGTGCCACTTCGGGCGGGGGGGCCCCCGCCTACAATGAGCAGTTCTTC; CDR3aa: CATSGGGAPAYNEQFF; d_gene: TRBD2; abundance: -; j_gene: TRBJ2-1; v_gene: TRBV2
CDR3nt: TGTGCCAGCAGCCAATGGAAGCGGGGGGGCGCTGGGGATGAGCAGTTCTTC; CDR3aa: CASSQWKRGGAGDEQFF; d_gene: TRBD2; abundance: few; j_gene: TRBJ2-1; v_gene: TRBV16
CDR3nt: TGTGCCAGCAGCTCCACGACAGACCAAAACATTCAGTACTTC; CDR3aa: CASSSTTDQNIQYF; d_gene: -; abundance: -; j_gene: TRBJ2-4; v_gene: TRBV7-9
CDR3nt: TGTGCCAGCAGTTACGGGGGGTCGTACCAAGAGACCCAGTACTTC; CDR3aa: CASSYGGSYQETQYF; d_gene: TRBD2; abundance: few; j_gene: TRBJ2-5; v_gene: TRBV27
CDR3nt: TGTGCCAGCAGCGCCCGGGCCAGCGGGGGATATTCCTACAATGAGCAGTTCTTC; CDR3aa: CASSARASGGYSYNEQFF; d_gene: TRBD2; abundance: few; j_gene: TRBJ2-1; v_gene: TRBV9
CDR3nt: TGTGCCAGCAGCTCCTCCGGGACAATGCCTGTGGCGGACTATGGCTACACCTTC; CDR3aa: CASSSSGTMPVADYGYTF; d_gene: -; abundance: -; j_gene: TRBJ1-2; v_gene: TRBV7-2
CDR3nt: TGCGCCAGCAGGCCATTTCAGGGGGTCGGCGGGGAGCTGTTTTTT; CDR3aa: CASRPFQGVGGELFF; d_gene: TRBD1; abundance: -; j_gene: TRBJ2-2; v_gene: TRBV4-1
CDR3nt: TGTGCCAGCAGCAATTCCGGGACAGGCTTTAATTCACCCCTCCACTTT; CDR3aa: CASSNSGTGFNSPLHF; d_gene: TRBD1; abundance: -; j_gene: TRBJ1-6; v_gene: TRBV6-5
CDR3nt: TGTGCCAGCAGCGTCCGACACACAGATACGCAGTATTTT; CDR3aa: CASSVRHTDTQYF; d_gene: -; abundance: few; j_gene: TRBJ2-3; v_gene: TRBV11-2
CDR3nt: TGTGCCAGCAGTTACATTACAGAGTACCAAGAGACCCAGTACTTC; CDR3aa: CASSYITEYQETQYF; d_gene: -; abundance: few; j_gene: TRBJ2-5; v_gene: TRBV6-5
CDR3nt: TGTGCCAGCAGCGTAGTTTGGGGAGAGACCCAGTACTTC; CDR3aa: CASSVVWGETQYF; d_gene: -; abundance: -; j_gene: TRBJ2-5; v_gene: TRBV9
CDR3nt: TGCGCCAGCAGCCAAGCCCGGTCCGTCAATCAGCCCCAGCATTTT; CDR3aa: CASSQARSVNQPQHF; d_gene: -; abundance: -; j_gene: TRBJ1-5; v_gene: TRBV4-1
CDR3nt: TGTGCCAGCAGTTACTCGATCGGGCAGGCCAACACCGGGGAGCTGTTTTTT; CDR3aa: CASSYSIGQANTGELFF; d_gene: -; abundance: -; j_gene: TRBJ2-2; v_gene: TRBV6-2/TRBV6-3
CDR3nt: TGTGCCAGCAGCTTAGCGGGGAGCTCTGGAAACACCATATATTTT; CDR3aa: CASSLAGSSGNTIYF; d_gene: -; abundance: -; j_gene: TRBJ1-3; v_gene: TRBV7-9
CDR3nt: TGTGCCAGCAGGGGGACCGGGCTTTCGGGCACCGGGGAGCTGTTTTTT; CDR3aa: CASRGTGLSGTGELFF; d_gene: -; abundance: -; j_gene: TRBJ2-2; v_gene: TRBV7-2
CDR3nt: TGTGCCAGCAGCTCCCCATCTGGGAGTCAGCCCCAGCATTTT; CDR3aa: CASSSPSGSQPQHF; d_gene: -; abundance: -; j_gene: TRBJ1-5; v_gene: TRBV7-9
CDR3nt: TGTGCCAGCAGCCTGAACCTGTTGGGTGAGCAGTTCTTC; CDR3aa: CASSLNLLGEQFF; d_gene: -; abundance: -; j_gene: TRBJ2-1; v_gene: TRBV7-6